A selection of T cell receptor beta chains follows, all from one sample in a study of blood T cells in healthy people across ages. MiXCR was run by TCRdb on the 5' RACE reads, yielding one entry per CDR3 protein. The sample contains 600,000 or so distinct CDR3 sequences, roughly 48% of which appear only once. Sequenced input: blood. These receptors originate from an elderly man in good health. The CDR3 runs from the conserved cysteine through the conserved F or W.

v_call cdr3_length cdr3_aa
TRBV20-1 14 CSAKGRGANYGYTF
TRBV7-3 13 CASSLHSRETQYF
TRBV4-3 16 CASSQGTSGGPYEQYF
TRBV4-2 15 CASSQELAPRREQYF
TRBV6-5 17 CASSYSDVAGSYNEQFF
TRBV6-6 15 CASSYDRGGGETQYF
TRBV7-9 15 CASAKDGRGVDTQYF
TRBV6-1 15 CASSEVEGQNYGYTF
TRBV10-3 15 CAISETGSGANVLTF
TRBV7-3 14 CASSSSGANNEQFF
TRBV7-3 13 CASSPTGQGEQYF
TRBV20-1 15 CSARDQGSGNYEQYF
TRBV7-2 15 CASSSSGAAYNEQFF
TRBV28 13 CASTPSSGETQYF
TRBV12-3/TRBV12-4 14 CASRPGAVEYGYTF
TRBV7-3 16 CASSPTGLTSTDTQYF
TRBV29-1 17 CTLKDRTSGRSTDTQYF